Detailed here is one TCR beta chain. Its antigen remains unknown. The data originate from a study of cytomegalovirus exposure and HLA in healthy donors. Whole-study results and caveats: Looking again later, the authors saw that most CMV-associated TCR beta chains seemed HLA-restricted.

The germline V and J ends were trimmed by 4 bases and 4 bases, with 11 bases remaining between them. CDR1 and CDR2 from the germline V gene are SEHNR and FQNEAQ (reference sequence). The length of the CDR3 is 14 residues. Nominally healthy donors provided the samples, though records likely missed some immune exposures. Vbeta (60) and Jbeta (13) primers were used in the PCR. TCRdb's copy holds only in-frame clones and misses some; the assay was immunoSEQ multiplex PCR. In the table there are some 140,000 clones, about 70% of which are singletons. Material: PBMCs. The TCR was taken from a middle-aged man in good health and CMV-seronegative. The chain carries TRBV7-9 and TRBJ2-1; D is possibly TRBD1 (5 bases). The CDR3 DNA is TGTGCCAGCAGCTCGACGACAGATTACAATGAGCAGTTCTTC. Protein sequence: CASSSTTDYNEQFF.